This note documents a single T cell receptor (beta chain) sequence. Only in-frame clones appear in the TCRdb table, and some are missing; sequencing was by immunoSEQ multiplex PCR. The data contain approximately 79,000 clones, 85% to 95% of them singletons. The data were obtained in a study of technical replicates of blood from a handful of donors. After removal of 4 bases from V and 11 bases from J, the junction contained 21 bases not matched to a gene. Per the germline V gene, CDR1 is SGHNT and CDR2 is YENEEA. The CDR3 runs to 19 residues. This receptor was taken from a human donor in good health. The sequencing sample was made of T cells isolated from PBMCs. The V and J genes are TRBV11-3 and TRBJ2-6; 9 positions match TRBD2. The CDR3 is CASSSKAASGDRRLYVLTF. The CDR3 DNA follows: TGTGCCAGCAGCTCTAAGGCCGCTAGCGGGGATCGACGGTTATACGTCCTGACTTTC.